Listed below are T cell receptor beta chains from one sample, sequenced in a study of regulatory T cells in long-lasting Graves disease. Via MiXCR, TCRdb re-called the multiplex PCR reads, giving one row per CDR3 protein. The sample yields roughly 500,000 distinct CDR3 sequences, around 12% seen once. These data were also filed under a second study, of T cells in Graves' hyperthyroidism and ophthalmopathy.

Material: peripheral blood mononuclear cells (PBMCs), obtained at new diagnosis, from a patient treated with antithyroid drugs. The source is a woman aged 30 to 39 with Graves disease. Each CDR3 is given with its conserved first and last residue. D genes are given only for firm matches. The size entry is marked missing in some rows and otherwise reads once, few, many or a size class.

j_call,d_call,v_call,clone_size,cdr3_nt,cdr3_aa
TRBJ1-2,-,TRBV27,many,TGTGCCAGCAGTTCCCCGGACAGAACCTATGGCTACACCTTC,CASSSPDRTYGYTF
TRBJ2-7,-,TRBV27,-,TGTGCCAGCAGTTTAGGTAGTAGGGGGGTTTCCTACGAGCAGCACTTC,CASSLGSRGVSYEQHF
TRBJ1-1,-,TRBV19,many,TGTGCCAGTAGTCAGACAATGAACACTGAAGCTTTCTTT,CASSQTMNTEAFF
TRBJ2-6,-,TRBV19,-,TGTGCCGGTAGCAGACAGAAGCTGGTAACTGGGGCCAACGTCCTGACTTTC,CAGSRQKLVTGANVLTF
TRBJ2-4,TRBD1,TRBV3-1,many,TGTGCCAGCAGCCAAGGAGGACAGGGGTTCGGACCCAAAAACATTCAGTACTTC,CASSQGGQGFGPKNIQYF
TRBJ2-6,-,TRBV28,many,TGTGCCAGCCTTCCCCCTGGGGCCAACGTCCTGACTTTC,CASLPPGANVLTF
TRBJ2-2,-,TRBV29-1,-,TGCAGCGTCCAACGGGGGAACACCGGGGAGCTGTTTTTT,CSVQRGNTGELFF
TRBJ2-5,-,TRBV24-1,many,TGTGCCACCAGTGATTTAGGACGTGACAGCTGGCAAGAGACCCAGTACTTC,CATSDLGRDSWQETQYF
TRBJ1-5,TRBD1,TRBV28,many,TGTGCCAGCACTTACCTGACAGGGAATCAGCCCCAGCATTTT,CASTYLTGNQPQHF
TRBJ2-1,TRBD1,TRBV7-3,-,TGTGCCAGCAGCTTAGTACAGGGGGGTGACTTGAATGAGCAGTTCTTC,CASSLVQGGDLNEQFF
TRBJ1-2,TRBD1,TRBV6-1,many,TGTGCCAGCAGCCTCCGGACAGGCCCTGATGGCTACACCTTC,CASSLRTGPDGYTF
TRBJ1-1,-,TRBV30,many,TGTGCCTGGACCGTACAGAAGATGAACACTGAAGCTTTCTTT,CAWTVQKMNTEAFF
TRBJ2-3,-,TRBV20-1,few,TGCAGTGCTAGAGATCTGGCTAGCTGGGATACGCAGTATTTT,CSARDLASWDTQYF
TRBJ1-1,-,TRBV28,-,TGTGCCAGCAGGGCCGCGAGCCCCACGGAAGCTTTCTTT,CASRAASPTEAFF
TRBJ1-2,TRBD1,TRBV12-3/TRBV12-4,many,TGTGCCAGCAGCCAAAACCACAGGGGTAGTGGCTACACCTTC,CASSQNHRGSGYTF
TRBJ2-2,-,TRBV14,many,TGTGCCAGCAGCCAAGGGGGCGGAACCGGGGAGCTGTTTTTT,CASSQGGGTGELFF
TRBJ1-1,-,TRBV11-3,many,TGTGCCAGCAGCTTAGTACCCGACACTGAAGCTTTCTTT,CASSLVPDTEAFF
TRBJ1-1,-,TRBV28,many,TGTGCCAGTTTACAGGGTTACACTGAAGCTTTCTTT,CASLQGYTEAFF
TRBJ1-1,TRBD1,TRBV10-1,-,TGCGCCAGCAGACCCGGGACAGGGATGAACACTGAAGCTTTCTTT,CASRPGTGMNTEAFF
TRBJ1-6,-,TRBV9,few,TGTGCCAGCAGCGCAGGGGCCTCACCCCTCCACTTT,CASSAGASPLHF